This T cell receptor beta chain was documented in a study of T-cell reconstitution after alpha-beta-depleted transplantation in children. Researchers prepared the TCRbeta library using unique molecular identifiers, the study reports. Each CDR3 protein gets one entry after TCRdb re-called the PCR reads with MiXCR. The data contain 600,000 to 700,000 distinct CDR3 sequences, 15% to 20% of them singletons. In this sample, this clonotype turned up many times. The clonotype comes from a human donor who donated a stem cell graft to a child with acute myeloid leukemia. The sequencing used PBMCs from the stem cell graft donor, collected from the stem cell graft.

The CDR3 DNA reads TGCAGTGCTGACCGGGACATAGACAATGAGCAGTTCTTC. This gives the protein CSADRDIDNEQFF. The V call is TRBV20-1, the J call TRBJ2-1; D perhaps matches TRBD1 (6 bases). V was pared by 5 bases and J by 5 bases, with 13 bases between. In germline, CDR1 is DFQATT, CDR2 SNEGSKA (reference sequence). This CDR3 is built from 13 residues.